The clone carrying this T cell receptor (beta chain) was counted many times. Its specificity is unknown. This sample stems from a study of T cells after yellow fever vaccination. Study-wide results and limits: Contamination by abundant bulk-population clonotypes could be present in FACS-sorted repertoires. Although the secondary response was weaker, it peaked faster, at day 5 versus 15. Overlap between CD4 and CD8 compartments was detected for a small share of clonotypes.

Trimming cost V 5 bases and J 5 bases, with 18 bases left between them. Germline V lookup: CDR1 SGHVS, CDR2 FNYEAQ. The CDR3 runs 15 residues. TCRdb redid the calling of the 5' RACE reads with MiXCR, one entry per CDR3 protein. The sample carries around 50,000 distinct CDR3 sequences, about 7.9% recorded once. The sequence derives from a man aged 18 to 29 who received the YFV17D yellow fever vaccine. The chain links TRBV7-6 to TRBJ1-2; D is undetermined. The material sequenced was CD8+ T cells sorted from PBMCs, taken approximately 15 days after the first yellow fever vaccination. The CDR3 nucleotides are TGTGCCAGCAGCCCCTCGGCAGCCAGTTTTTATGGCTACACCTTC. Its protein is CASSPSAASFYGYTF.